The 17 T cell receptor beta chains reported below all come from one sample, sequenced in a study of neoadjuvant anti-PD-1 for oral cavity cancer. Repertoires were generated with immunoSEQ multiplex PCR, while TCRdb's copy carries only in-frame clones and drops some. The table records about 12,000 clones, 71% of them present only once. Time point described: after neoadjuvant nivolumab, at surgical resection. This material consisted of PBMCs, taken after nivolumab (anti-PD-1) treatment. The receptors come from a person between 35 and 79 years old with oral cavity squamous cell carcinoma.

This clone was recorded once. The chain joins TRBV11-2 to TRBJ2-1, with TRBD1 matching 7 bases. V lost 5 bases to trimming and J lost 4 bases; unmatched junction nucleotides: 5. The germline CDR1 and CDR2 sequences are SGHAT and FQNNGV. The CDR3 loop spans 14 amino acids. CDR3 DNA sequence: TGTGCCAGCAGCCGACAGGGCCCGTACAATGAGCAGTTCTTC. Amino acids: CASSRQGPYNEQFF. Variable domain in full (rest from reference TRBV11-2 and TRBJ2-1): EAGVAQSPRYKIIEKRQSVAFWCNPISGHATLYWYQQILGQGPKLLIQFQNNGVVDDSQLPKDRFSAERLKGVDSTLKIQPAKLEDSAVYLCASSRQGPYNEQFFGPGTRLTVL.

This chain joins TRBV27 and TRBJ2-3; 8 bases match TRBD1. The CDR3 is made up of 16 amino acids. Germline CDR1 and CDR2: MNHEY and SMNVEV (reference sequence). Unmatched junction bases numbered 10, after V lost 0 bases and J lost 8 bases. The CDR3 reads CASSLSRTGRRSTQYF. The CDR3 region has the DNA TGTGCCAGCAGTTTATCCAGGACAGGGAGGCGGAGTACGCAGTATTTT.

The CDR3 DNA reads TGTGCCAGCAGTGAAGCGGTGGAGGGATCCTTCAGGTATTTT. Protein product: CASSEAVEGSFRYF. J is TRBJ2-3 and V is TRBV2; a weak D match, TRBD2 (6 bases). Trimming shortened V by 0 bases and J by 14 bases, and 18 bases separated the two germline ends. This CDR3 spans 14 amino acids. Germline-derived CDR1 and CDR2 are SNHLY and FYNNEI.

V usage is TRBV28 and J usage is TRBJ2-7; D gene uncertain. Per germline, CDR1 MDHEN and CDR2 SYDVKM. The CDR3 loop spans 11 amino acids. V lost 8 bases and J lost 6, with 11 bases in between. The CDR3 protein is CASRQATEQYF. For the CDR3, the DNA is TGTGCCAGCCGTCAGGCGACCGAGCAGTACTTC.

The chain is built from TRBV30 and TRBJ2-5; D is unclear. The germline V gene has CDR1 GTSNPN and CDR2 SVGIG (reference sequence). V lost 3 bases, J lost 2 bases, and 10 bases lay in between. The CDR3 totals 13 residues. This CDR3 is CAWSGDSQETQYF. The CDR3 DNA follows: TGTGCCTGGAGCGGAGACTCTCAAGAGACCCAGTACTTC.

The rearrangement links TRBV29-1 to TRBJ1-3; D remains unclear. This CDR3 contains 13 residues. Germline assignment: CDR1 SQVTM and CDR2 ANQGSEA. V dropped 4 bases and J dropped 4 bases, with 11 bases sitting between them. CDR3 bases: TGCAGCGTTGCAGAAGTTGTGGGAAACACCATATATTTT. Translated, it gives CSVAEVVGNTIYF.

The chain couples TRBV19 to TRBJ1-1; D unclear. Between the trimmed V and J ends, which lost 3 bases and 0 bases, there was a span of 14 bases. The CDR3 spans 16 residues. Germline assignment: CDR1 LNHDA and CDR2 SQIVND (reference sequence). CDR3 amino acids: CASSIRVSGMNTEAFF. For the CDR3, the DNA is TGTGCCAGTAGTATTCGAGTTTCGGGAATGAACACTGAAGCTTTCTTT.

Here the CDR3 DNA reads TGTGCCAGCAGTTTCGACCTTCCCGGGGAGCTGTTTTTT. Its translation: CASSFDLPGELFF. This sequence joins TRBV6-5 and TRBJ2-2; D is unclear. Trimming took off 4 bases at V and 6 bases at J, with 9 bases between the two ends. The CDR3 consists of 13 residues. Germline V gene sequence: CDR1 MNHEY, CDR2 SVGAGI.

The rearrangement joins TRBV6-6 to TRBJ1-1; 8 positions agree with TRBD1. V trimming: 4 bases; J trimming: 4 bases; junction bases outside the gene matches: 2. The V gene's germline CDR1 is MNHNY and CDR2 SVGAGI (reference sequence). This CDR3 has 13 residues. CDR3 residues: CASSSTGGTEAFF. CDR3 nucleotide sequence: TGTGCCAGCAGTTCAACAGGGGGCACTGAAGCTTTCTTT.

The chain links TRBV5-1 to TRBJ2-7; the match to TRBD1 covers 9 bases. This CDR3 has 15 residues. With V trimmed by 4 bases and J by 4 bases, 9 bases remained unmatched. The germline V gene encodes CDR1 SGHRS and CDR2 YFSETQ. The DNA for the CDR3 is TGCGCCAGCAGCACCGGGGACAGGGTCTTATACGAGCAGTACTTC. This sequence encodes CASSTGDRVLYEQYF.

The chain employs TRBV6-4 and TRBJ1-2; D remains unclear. CDR3 size: 14 residues. Germline CDR1 is MRHNA and CDR2 is SNTAGT. With 8 bases removed from V and 4 bases from J, the gap between germline ends came to 17 bases. The CDR3 DNA reads as TGTGCCAGCTCCCCAGGAGACGGCCCCTATGGCTACACCTTC. It is translated as CASSPGDGPYGYTF.

V gene TRBV11-3 combines with J gene TRBJ2-2; TRBD2 aligns across 7 bases. Germline-derived CDR1 and CDR2 are SGHNT and YENEEA. The CDR3 is made up of 15 amino acids. Trimming at V came to 5 bases and at J to 0 bases, leaving 3 bases not matched to a gene. The CDR3 protein is CASSTGGTNTGELFF. For the CDR3, the DNA is TGTGCCAGCAGCACCGGGGGGACGAACACCGGGGAGCTGTTTTTT.

V usage is TRBV9 and J usage is TRBJ1-1, with a weak D call TRBD1 (6 bases). Trimming removed 4 bases from V and 5 bases from J, with 21 bases in between. The CDR3 is 16 residues long. Germline V gene data show CDR1 as SGDLS and CDR2 as YYNGEE. CDR3 DNA sequence: TGTGCCAGCAGCCCCCACCCCTACCAGAGGGGGACTGAAGCTTTCTTT. It translates to CASSPHPYQRGTEAFF.

The chain joins TRBV9 to TRBJ2-5; a possible D gene is TRBD2 (6 bases). The CDR3 loop spans 15 amino acids. Germline V gene lookup returns CDR1 SGDLS and CDR2 YYNGEE. Trimming stripped 3 bases from V and 4 bases from J, with 16 bases between. The chain's CDR3 is CASSAGRLVGETQYF. CDR3 coding DNA: TGTGCCAGCAGCGCCGGGCGACTAGTTGGAGAGACCCAGTACTTC. Drawing the rest from reference TRBV9 and TRBJ2-5, the complete variable domain is DSGVTQTPKHLITATGQRVTLRCSPRSGDLSVYWYQQSLDQGLQFLIQYYNGEERAKGNILERFSAQQFPDLHSELNLSSLELGDSALYFCASSAGRLVGETQYFGPGTRLLVL.

Worth noting for this clone: At one end the junction does not follow the germline gene, possibly because of a read error. The chain carries TRBV6-5 and TRBJ1-2; D possibly corresponds to TRBD1 (5 bases). Germline V lookup: CDR1 MNHEY, CDR2 SVGAGI. CDR3 size: 13 residues. The CDR3 bases are TGTGCCAGCAGCCCGGGACGAGACTACGGCTACACCTTC. Translated, it gives CASSPGRDYGYTF.

V gene TRBV2 combines with J gene TRBJ2-7; 8 bases match TRBD1. The CDR3 extends over 12 amino acids. Per germline, CDR1 SNHLY and CDR2 FYNNEI. With 7 bases clipped from V and 5 bases from J, the junction kept 4 bases outside the gene matches. The chain's CDR3 is CASTLTGDEQYF. The CDR3 coding sequence is TGTGCCAGCACCCTGACAGGGGACGAGCAGTACTTC.

The chain has TRBV5-6 and TRBJ2-7, with D unclear. The length of the CDR3 is 12 residues. Germline-derived CDR1 and CDR2 are SGHDT and YYEEEE. The V end was cut by 1 base, the J end by 4 bases, with 6 bases between. CDR3 nucleotide sequence: TGTGCCAGCAGCTTGATGTTGTACGAGCAGTACTTC. This codes for CASSLMLYEQYF.